This T cell receptor (beta chain) was recorded in a study of T cells after yellow fever vaccination. Study in general: SMART-Seq v4 Ultra Low Input prepared libraries from low-cell fractions.

TCRdb called the 5' RACE reads again in MiXCR, with one record for every CDR3 protein. This table holds approximately 110,000 distinct CDR3 sequences, more than 7.5% found once. Many counts were recorded for this clonotype. The ends were cut back, 0 bases at V and 4 bases at J, with 9 bases in the middle. Germline assignment: CDR1 SGDLS and CDR2 YYNGEE. The CDR3 extends over 14 amino acids. This receptor was taken from a man aged 25 to 45 who received the YFV17D yellow fever vaccine. The chain couples TRBV9 to TRBJ2-3, with D perhaps TRBD2 (5 bases). The specimen comprised CD8+ T cells sorted from PBMCs, sampled 45 days after the yellow fever booster vaccination. The CDR3 sequence is CASSVEASPDTQYF. CDR3 DNA sequence: TGTGCCAGCAGCGTAGAGGCTAGCCCAGATACGCAGTATTTT.